The rows below give T cell receptor beta chains drawn from one sample of a study of T and B cells in COVID-19 patients. TCRdb reprocessed the multiplex PCR reads via MiXCR and lists one record per CDR3 protein. The sample contains about 8,900 distinct CDR3 sequences, about 40% of which appear only once. The sequencing input was blood. These receptor sequences come from a human donor with active COVID-19. CDR3s include the opening cysteine and the closing phenylalanine or tryptophan. A D gene is named only where the DNA matches it firmly.

cdr3_aa | d_call | v_call
CAWSLHAGVAGNTIYF | - | TRBV30
CASSPFGGNEQFF | - | TRBV6-2/TRBV6-3
CASSLRGGRTGELFF | TRBD2 | TRBV12-3/TRBV12-4
CSVVGQAFEAFF | TRBD1 | TRBV29-1
CAIGSGLMNTEAFF | - | TRBV10-3
CASSQETGQYEQYF | - | TRBV4-3
CASSLEGQGGLSYNSPLHF | TRBD1 | TRBV5-1
CASTLRPLGSYNEQFF | - | TRBV19
CASSYSRDRVNGYTF | TRBD1 | TRBV6-5
CASSLPRPTEAFF | - | TRBV5-6
CASSRTTTNYGYTF | - | TRBV6-5
CASSLGRAWGEQYF | - | TRBV6-2/TRBV6-3
CAWSVHRTNYGYTF | - | TRBV30
CAWSPLGQNEKLFF | - | TRBV30
CSVLTGVEQYF | TRBD1 | TRBV29-1
CATSRPSGTGTISSTDTQYF | TRBD1 | TRBV15
CSVDGGTNEKLFF | - | TRBV29-1
CASSLGQLNTEAFF | - | TRBV12-3/TRBV12-4
CAISESTGYSYEQYF | - | TRBV10-3
CASSLAITGELFF | - | TRBV11-3
CASSLKGAGGRTSYEQYF | TRBD2 | TRBV5-1
CASSGLAGTDTQYF | TRBD2 | TRBV5-1
CASSLDARGEQYF | - | TRBV27
CASSYVGGKRYGYTF | - | TRBV6-5
CATRGSGEDEQFF | - | TRBV24-1
CSVGLNEQFF | - | TRBV29-1
CASSTTGPNTEAFF | - | TRBV19
CASSSYNQGALGYTF | TRBD1 | TRBV11-3
CATRGDSLRLTF | TRBD1 | TRBV12-3/TRBV12-4
CASSLDRAYGYTF | TRBD1 | TRBV6-5
CASSSSSRGPYEQYF | - | TRBV12-3/TRBV12-4
CASSTGPLGTEAFF | - | TRBV5-4
CAIRGTGNTGELFF | TRBD1 | TRBV10-3